This entry lists 10 T cell receptor beta chains sequenced from one sample in a study of CD4 T cells in relation to SARS-CoV-2 and coronaviruses. These receptors' antigens are unknown. Sequenced by immunoSEQ multiplex PCR; TCRdb stores in-frame clones only, minus some. Of some 27,000 clones detected, 70% to 80% appear once; the ten largest clones hold approximately 20%. Before the COVID-19 pandemic, during about 2010-2018, CD4+ T cells were taken from unexposed donors. After approximately 10 days of culture, CD4+ T cells were isolated. The specimen was CD4+ T cells from PBMCs, cultured in vitro. The receptors derive from a human donor in good health.

This clone is a singleton in its sample. This chain connects TRBV6-1 to TRBJ2-1; D assignment may be TRBD1 or TRBD2 (5 bases each). The CDR3 spans 17 residues. The germline CDR1 and CDR2 sequences are MNHNS and SASEGT. Deletions cut 4 bases from V and 4 bases from J, with 20 bases between. CDR3 DNA: TGTGCCAGCAGTGCCCCAATCGCTACGGGGCCATACAATGAGCAGTTCTTC. Its protein is CASSAPIATGPYNEQFF.

The chain is built from TRBV10-1 and TRBJ2-1; TRBD1 agrees at 9 bases. CDR3 length: 17 residues. The germline V gene encodes CDR1 WNHNN and CDR2 SYGVQD (reference sequence). V gave up 3 bases and J gave up 0 bases; unmatched junction bases: 6. The CDR3, as DNA: TGCGCCAGCAGTGATAAAGGACAGGGGCGCTCCTACAATGAGCAGTTCTTC. Residues: CASSDKGQGRSYNEQFF.

The genes are TRBV9 and TRBJ2-2; unclear D gene. In germline, CDR1 is SGDLS, CDR2 YYNGEE. The CDR3 consists of 13 residues. V gave up 3 bases and J gave up 6 bases, with 9 bases separating them. DNA for the CDR3: TGTGCCAGCAGCGGACTCTCGGCCGGGGAGCTGTTTTTT. Its translation is CASSGLSAGELFF. Full variable domain (missing parts from reference TRBV9 and TRBJ2-2): DSGVTQTPKHLITATGQRVTLRCSPRSGDLSVYWYQQSLDQGLQFLIQYYNGEERAKGNILERFSAQQFPDLHSELNLSSLELGDSALYFCASSGLSAGELFFGEGSRLTVL.

The V call is TRBV3-1 (or the pseudogene TRBV3-2), the J call TRBJ2-5; weak D call: TRBD2 (7 bases). The germline V gene has CDR1 LGHDT and CDR2 YNNKEL (reference sequence). This CDR3 is built from 17 residues. V was pared by 0 bases and J by 7 bases, with 21 bases between. CDR3 nucleotide sequence: TGTGCCAGCAGCCAAGATAGTGGGCGGGGGCCCCGCGGGACCCAGTACTTC. Residues: CASSQDSGRGPRGTQYF.

V and J are TRBV5-4 and TRBJ2-7, with D tentatively TRBD1 (6 bases). V was shortened by 4 bases and J by 4 bases, with 21 bases between the two germline ends. Germline V gene sequence: CDR1 SGHNT, CDR2 YYREEE (reference sequence). The CDR3 has 16 residues. Here the CDR3 DNA reads TGTGCCAGCAGCAGGGACCGGGACAACACTATTTACGAGCAGTACTTC. Residues: CASSRDRDNTIYEQYF.

This clone came up once. The rearrangement uses TRBV25-1 and TRBJ2-1; 10 bases are shared with TRBD2. The CDR3 is 15 residues long. Germline V lookup: CDR1 MGHDK, CDR2 SYGVNS. Germline trimming cut 7 bases from V and 3 bases from J; bases unmatched to any gene: 6. CDR3 residues: CASTRSGGGYNEQFF. In DNA, the CDR3 is TGTGCCAGCACCAGAAGCGGGGGGGGCTACAATGAGCAGTTCTTC. Combining the CDR3 with reference TRBV25-1 and TRBJ2-1 gives the whole variable domain EADIYQTPRYLVIGTGKKITLECSQTMGHDKMYWYQQDPGMELHLIHYSYGVNSTEKGDLSSESTVSRIRTEHFPLTLESARPSHTSQYLCASTRSGGGYNEQFFGPGTRLTVL.

Points on this clone: This same CDR3 is encoded by further DNA sequences in the sample. The rearrangement links TRBV4-1 to TRBJ1-6; tentatively, D is TRBD1 (6 bases). The CDR3 consists of 15 residues. Trimming shortened V by 5 bases and J by 10 bases, and 18 bases separated the two germline ends. Germline lookup yields CDR1 MGHRA and CDR2 YSYEKL. The CDR3 region has the DNA TGCGCCAGCAGCGGGGCCGGGGGGCGTCGGTCACCCCTCCACTTT. Amino acid sequence: CASSGAGGRRSPLHF.

This chain connects TRBV6-5 to TRBJ1-3, with D unclear. Trimming removed 5 bases from V and 4 bases from J, with 12 bases in between. Germline V gene sequence: CDR1 MNHEY, CDR2 SVGAGI. CDR3 length: 14 amino acids. CDR3 sequence (DNA): TGTGCCAGCAGTCCTTTGGTCCTAGGAAACACCATATATTTT. Its protein is CASSPLVLGNTIYF.

The rearrangement joins TRBV4-2 to TRBJ2-3; D ambiguous. V was clipped by 4 bases and J by 0 bases, with 14 bases between them. Germline V lookup: CDR1 LGHNA, CDR2 YNFKEQ. The CDR3 loop spans 16 amino acids. Here the CDR3 reads CASSRKVSGSTDTQYF. The DNA for the CDR3 is TGTGCCAGCAGCCGCAAGGTATCTGGGAGCACAGATACGCAGTATTTT.

This clone was seen a handful of times. The genes are TRBV7-2 and TRBJ2-7; TRBD1 might be the D (7 bases). The length of the CDR3 is 17 residues. Germline V lookup: CDR1 SGHTA, CDR2 FQGNSA. Trimming stripped 6 bases from V and 8 bases from J, with 29 bases between. This CDR3 reads CASSWGGQAAGVLKQYF. The CDR3 DNA reads TGTGCCAGCAGTTGGGGAGGACAGGCAGCGGGTGTCTTGAAGCAGTACTTC. Full variable domain (outside the CDR3, taken from reference TRBV7-2 and TRBJ2-7): GAGVSQSPSNKVTEKGKDVELRCDPISGHTALYWYRQSLGQGLEFLIYFQGNSAPDKSGLPSDRFSAERTGGSVSTLTIQRTQQEDSAVYLCASSWGGQAAGVLKQYFGPGTRLTVT.